This TCR beta chain was identified during a study of molecular identifiers for immune sequencing clone quantification. General study findings and limits: Clones with over 20 RNA copies captured over 99% of effector molecules but under 1% of naive ones.

The CD8+CD4-CCR7+CD45RA+ phenotype defined the sorted naive CD8 T cells. Germline assignment: CDR1 MGHRA and CDR2 YSYEKL. Deletions cut 4 bases from V and 3 bases from J, with 12 bases between. This CDR3 has 14 amino acids. This clonotype was seen repeatedly, ten times or more. Its specificity is not known. TCRdb used MiXCR to reprocess the PCR reads, holding one entry per CDR3 protein. This table has 60,000 to 70,000 distinct CDR3 sequences, 15% to 20% appearing once. The sequencing sample was made of naive CD8+ T cells from blood, with Jurkat cell RNA spiked in. The subset is: FACS-sorted CD8+CD4-CCR7+CD45RA+ naive T cells. The chain carries TRBV4-1 and TRBJ1-2; D gene uncertain. This sequence originates from a human donor in good health. Some libraries in this study had Jurkat cell RNA spiked in. The chain's CDR3 is CASSPRTLDYGYTF. The CDR3 coding sequence is TGCGCCAGCAGCCCGCGGACCTTAGACTATGGCTACACCTTC.